These T cell receptor beta chains were read from a single sample in a study of blood T cell repertoires in COVID-19. Sequencing used immunoSEQ multiplex PCR; TCRdb keeps in-frame clones, though not all of them. The sample lists about 400,000 clones; around 90% were seen once. Specimen: peripheral blood. These receptors all stem from a human donor in a cohort sampled during active COVID-19. CDR3s include the opening cysteine and the closing phenylalanine or tryptophan. D genes are given only for firm matches. Clone size, where shown, is once, few, many, or a class for clones that have expanded.

d_gene: .; v_gene: TRBV6-5; abundance: .; j_gene: TRBJ1-3; CDR3aa: CASSYVWGGSGNTIYF; CDR3nt: TGTGCCAGCAGTTACGTTTGGGGGGGCTCTGGAAACACCATATATTTT
d_gene: TRBD2; v_gene: TRBV10-3; abundance: .; j_gene: TRBJ2-3; CDR3aa: CAISPNSGRTDTQYF; CDR3nt: TGTGCCATCAGCCCGAATAGCGGGAGAACAGATACGCAGTATTTT
d_gene: TRBD2; v_gene: TRBV9; abundance: .; j_gene: TRBJ2-2; CDR3aa: CASSVGGGAAGELFF; CDR3nt: TGTGCCAGCAGCGTAGGCGGGGGGGCCGCCGGGGAGCTGTTTTTT
d_gene: .; v_gene: TRBV2; abundance: .; j_gene: TRBJ2-3; CDR3aa: CASSVISRDTQYF; CDR3nt: TGTGCCAGCAGTGTTATTAGCAGAGATACGCAGTATTTT
d_gene: .; v_gene: TRBV28; abundance: .; j_gene: TRBJ2-2; CDR3aa: CATKTTLDTGELFF; CDR3nt: TGTGCCACTAAGACAACTTTGGACACCGGGGAGCTGTTTTTT
d_gene: TRBD1; v_gene: TRBV7-8; abundance: .; j_gene: TRBJ1-1; CDR3aa: CASSSFGTGNTEAFF; CDR3nt: TGTGCCAGCAGCTCATTCGGGACAGGGAACACTGAAGCTTTCTTT
d_gene: TRBD1; v_gene: TRBV28; abundance: .; j_gene: TRBJ1-1; CDR3aa: CASSFRTGKSTEAFF; CDR3nt: TGTGCCAGCAGTTTCCGGACAGGGAAATCCACTGAAGCTTTCTTT
d_gene: TRBD1; v_gene: TRBV18; abundance: .; j_gene: TRBJ1-1; CDR3aa: CASSRRDRATEAFF; CDR3nt: TGTGCCAGCTCACGCCGGGACAGGGCTACTGAAGCTTTCTTT
d_gene: .; v_gene: TRBV6-6; abundance: .; j_gene: TRBJ1-2; CDR3aa: CASRTPGDYGYTF; CDR3nt: TGTGCCAGCAGAACACCAGGGGACTATGGCTACACCTTC
d_gene: TRBD1; v_gene: TRBV2; abundance: few; j_gene: TRBJ1-5; CDR3aa: CASTGTVNSNQPQHF; CDR3nt: TGTGCCAGCACGGGGACAGTTAATAGCAATCAGCCCCAGCATTTT
d_gene: .; v_gene: TRBV7-9; abundance: .; j_gene: TRBJ2-7; CDR3aa: CASSLPKQGYEQYF; CDR3nt: TGTGCCAGCAGCCTGCCGAAACAGGGCTACGAGCAGTACTTC
d_gene: TRBD1; v_gene: TRBV19; abundance: .; j_gene: TRBJ1-5; CDR3aa: CASSRDRNNQPQHF; CDR3nt: TGTGCCAGTAGCCGGGACAGGAATAATCAGCCCCAGCATTTT
d_gene: .; v_gene: TRBV27; abundance: few; j_gene: TRBJ1-1; CDR3aa: CASSLMKTSTEAFF; CDR3nt: TGTGCCAGCAGTTTAATGAAAACTTCAACTGAAGCTTTCTTT
d_gene: TRBD2; v_gene: TRBV4-1; abundance: once; j_gene: TRBJ2-3; CDR3aa: CASRISGLAGKGRTDTQYF; CDR3nt: TGCGCCAGCAGGATTTCTGGGCTAGCGGGGAAAGGGCGCACAGATACGCAGTATTTT
d_gene: .; v_gene: TRBV25-1; abundance: .; j_gene: TRBJ2-3; CDR3aa: CASSANRVSTDTQYF; CDR3nt: TGTGCCAGCAGCGCAAACAGGGTTAGCACAGATACGCAGTATTTT
d_gene: .; v_gene: TRBV19; abundance: once; j_gene: TRBJ2-2; CDR3aa: CASSILSNTGELFF; CDR3nt: TGTGCCAGTAGTATTTTGAGTAACACCGGGGAGCTGTTTTTT
d_gene: TRBD2; v_gene: TRBV5-1; abundance: .; j_gene: TRBJ2-5; CDR3aa: CASSLGLAGGPSETQYF; CDR3nt: TGCGCCAGCAGCTTGGGGCTAGCGGGAGGGCCCAGTGAGACCCAGTACTTC
d_gene: .; v_gene: TRBV28; abundance: .; j_gene: TRBJ2-3; CDR3aa: CAVTGSVSTDTQYF; CDR3nt: TGTGCCGTCACAGGATCCGTTAGCACAGATACGCAGTATTTT
d_gene: TRBD2; v_gene: TRBV7-9; abundance: once; j_gene: TRBJ2-3; CDR3aa: CASSPLTSGFSTDTQYF; CDR3nt: TGTGCCAGCAGCCCGCTGACTAGCGGCTTCAGCACAGATACGCAGTATTTT
d_gene: .; v_gene: TRBV5-4; abundance: .; j_gene: TRBJ2-3; CDR3aa: CASSPHAPTKMLSTDTQYF; CDR3nt: TGTGCCAGCAGCCCCCATGCCCCCACTAAAATGTTAAGCACAGATACGCAGTATTTT